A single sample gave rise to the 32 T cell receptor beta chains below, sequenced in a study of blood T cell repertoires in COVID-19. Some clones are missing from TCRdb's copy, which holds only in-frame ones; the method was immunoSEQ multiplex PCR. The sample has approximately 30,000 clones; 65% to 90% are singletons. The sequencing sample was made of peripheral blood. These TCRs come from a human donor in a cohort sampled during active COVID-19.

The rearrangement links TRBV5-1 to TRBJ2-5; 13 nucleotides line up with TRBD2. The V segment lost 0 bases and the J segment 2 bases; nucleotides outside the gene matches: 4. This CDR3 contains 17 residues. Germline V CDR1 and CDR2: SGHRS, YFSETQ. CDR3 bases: TGCGCCAGCAGCTTGGCCTGGACTAGCGGGGGACAAGAGACCCAGTACTTC. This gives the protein CASSLAWTSGGQETQYF. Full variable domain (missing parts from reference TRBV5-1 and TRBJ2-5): KAGVTQTPRYLIKTRGQQVTLSCSPISGHRSVSWYQQTPGQGLQFLFEYFSETQRNKGNFPGRFSGRQFSNSRSEMNVSTLELGDSALYLCASSLAWTSGGQETQYFGPGTRLLVL.

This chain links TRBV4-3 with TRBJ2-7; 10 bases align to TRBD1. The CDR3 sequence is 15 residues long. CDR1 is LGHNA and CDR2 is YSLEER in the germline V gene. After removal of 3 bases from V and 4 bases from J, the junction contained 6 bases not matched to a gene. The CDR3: CASSQAPGQGYEQYF. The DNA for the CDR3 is TGCGCCAGCAGCCAGGCTCCGGGACAGGGGTACGAGCAGTACTTC.

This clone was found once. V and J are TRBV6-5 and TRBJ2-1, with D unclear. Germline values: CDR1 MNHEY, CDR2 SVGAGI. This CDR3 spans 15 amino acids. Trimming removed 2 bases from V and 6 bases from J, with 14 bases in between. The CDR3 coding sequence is TGTGCCAGCAGTTACGGGCTCACGATGCCCAATGAGCAGTTCTTC. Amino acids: CASSYGLTMPNEQFF.

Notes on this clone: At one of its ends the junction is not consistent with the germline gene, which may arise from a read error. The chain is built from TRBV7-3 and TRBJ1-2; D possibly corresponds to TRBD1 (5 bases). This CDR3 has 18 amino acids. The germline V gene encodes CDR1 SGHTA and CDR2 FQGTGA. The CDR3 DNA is TGTGCCAGCAGTTTAACACCTCAAAACAGGATCGGCCGGGATGGCTACACCTTC. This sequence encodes CASSLTPQNRIGRDGYTF.

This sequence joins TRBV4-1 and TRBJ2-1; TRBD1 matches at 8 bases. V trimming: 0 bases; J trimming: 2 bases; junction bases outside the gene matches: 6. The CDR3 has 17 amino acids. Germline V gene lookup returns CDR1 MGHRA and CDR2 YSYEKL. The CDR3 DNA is TGCGCCAGCAGCCAAGACCCCGGGACAGGAGCCTACAATGAGCAGTTCTTC. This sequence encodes CASSQDPGTGAYNEQFF.

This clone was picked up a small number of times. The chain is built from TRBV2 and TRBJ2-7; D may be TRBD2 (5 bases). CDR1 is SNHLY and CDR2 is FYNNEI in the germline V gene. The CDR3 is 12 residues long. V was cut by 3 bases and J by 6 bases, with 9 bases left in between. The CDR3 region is CASSDNAGEQYF. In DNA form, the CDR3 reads TGTGCCAGCAGTGACAATGCGGGCGAGCAGTACTTC.

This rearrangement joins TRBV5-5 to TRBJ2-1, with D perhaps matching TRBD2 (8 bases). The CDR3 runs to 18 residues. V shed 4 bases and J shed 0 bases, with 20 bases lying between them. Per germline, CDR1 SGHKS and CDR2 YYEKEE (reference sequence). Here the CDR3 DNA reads TGTGCCAGCAGCCCGGGAGGGTCAGGGGACAGCTCCTACAATGAGCAGTTCTTC. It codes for CASSPGGSGDSSYNEQFF.

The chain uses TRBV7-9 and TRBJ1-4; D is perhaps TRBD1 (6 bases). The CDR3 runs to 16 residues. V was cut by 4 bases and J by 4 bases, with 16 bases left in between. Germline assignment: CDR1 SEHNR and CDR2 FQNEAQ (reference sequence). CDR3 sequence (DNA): TGTGCCAGCAGCTCGGGACCGGGACACCTTAATGAAAAACTGTTTTTT. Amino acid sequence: CASSSGPGHLNEKLFF.

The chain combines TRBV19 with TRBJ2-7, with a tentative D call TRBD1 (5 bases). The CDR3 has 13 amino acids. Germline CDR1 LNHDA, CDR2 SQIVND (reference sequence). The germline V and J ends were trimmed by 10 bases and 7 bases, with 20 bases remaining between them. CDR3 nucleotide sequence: TGTGCCACCCAAAAGGGGTCTCTACGGGAGCAGTACTTC. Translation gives CATQKGSLREQYF.

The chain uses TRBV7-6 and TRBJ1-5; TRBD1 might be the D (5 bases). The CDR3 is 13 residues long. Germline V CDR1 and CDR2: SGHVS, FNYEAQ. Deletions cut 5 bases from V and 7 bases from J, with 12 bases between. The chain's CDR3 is CASSPERQQPQHF. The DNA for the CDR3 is TGTGCCAGCAGCCCCGAGAGACAGCAGCCCCAGCATTTT. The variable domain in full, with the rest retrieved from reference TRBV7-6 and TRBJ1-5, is GAGVSQSPRYKVTKRGQDVALRCDPISGHVSLYWYRQALGQGPEFLTYFNYEAQQDKSGLPNDRFSAERPEGSISTLTIQRTEQRDSAMYRCASSPERQQPQHFGDGTRLSIL.

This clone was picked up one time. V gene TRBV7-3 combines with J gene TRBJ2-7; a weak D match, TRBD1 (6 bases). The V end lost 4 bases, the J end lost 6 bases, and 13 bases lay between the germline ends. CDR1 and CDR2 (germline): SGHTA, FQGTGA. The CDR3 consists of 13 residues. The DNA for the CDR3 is TGTGCCAGCAGCTCACAGGGTTCCGGCGAGCAGTACTTC. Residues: CASSSQGSGEQYF.

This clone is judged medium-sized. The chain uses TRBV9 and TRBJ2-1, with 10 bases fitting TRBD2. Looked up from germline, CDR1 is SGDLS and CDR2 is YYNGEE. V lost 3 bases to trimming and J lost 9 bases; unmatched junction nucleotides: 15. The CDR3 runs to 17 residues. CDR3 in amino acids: CASSGGPGTSVFGEQFF. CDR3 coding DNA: TGTGCCAGCAGCGGAGGGCCCGGGACTAGCGTGTTCGGTGAGCAGTTCTTC.

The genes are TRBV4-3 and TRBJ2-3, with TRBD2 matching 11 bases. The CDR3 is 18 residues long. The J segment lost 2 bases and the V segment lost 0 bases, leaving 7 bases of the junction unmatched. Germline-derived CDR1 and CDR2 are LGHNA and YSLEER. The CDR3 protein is CASSQELAGELSTDTQYF. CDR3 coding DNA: TGCGCCAGCAGCCAAGAACTAGCGGGGGAACTATCCACAGATACGCAGTATTTT.

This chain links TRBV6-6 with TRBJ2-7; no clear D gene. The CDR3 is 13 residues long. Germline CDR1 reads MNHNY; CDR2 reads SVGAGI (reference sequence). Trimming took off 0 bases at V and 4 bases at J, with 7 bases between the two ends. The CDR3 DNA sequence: TGTGCCAGCAGTTACTCGGCCCAATACGAGCAGTACTTC. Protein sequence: CASSYSAQYEQYF.

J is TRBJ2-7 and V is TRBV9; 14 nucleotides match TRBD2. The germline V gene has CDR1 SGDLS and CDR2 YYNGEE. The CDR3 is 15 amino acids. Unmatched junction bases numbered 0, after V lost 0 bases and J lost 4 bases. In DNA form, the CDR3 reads TGTGCCAGCAGCGTAGGGACTAGCGGGGGGTACGAGCAGTACTTC. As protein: CASSVGTSGGYEQYF.

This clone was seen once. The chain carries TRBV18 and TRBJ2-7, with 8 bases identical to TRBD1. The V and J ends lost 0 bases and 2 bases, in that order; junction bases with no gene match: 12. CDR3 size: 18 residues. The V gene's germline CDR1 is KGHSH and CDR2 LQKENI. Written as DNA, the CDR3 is TGTGCCAGCTCACCACCGGGCAGGGGGCCCCCCTTTCCCTACGAGCAGTACTTC. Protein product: CASSPPGRGPPFPYEQYF.

The CDR3: CASSYKGGTGSYEQYF. The CDR3 DNA follows: TGTGCCAGCAGTTACAAGGGCGGGACAGGGAGTTACGAGCAGTACTTC. V usage is TRBV6-6 and J usage is TRBJ2-7, with TRBD1 identical over 9 bases. With V trimmed by 2 bases and J by 4 bases, 9 bases remained unmatched. CDR1 MNHNY and CDR2 SVGAGI come from the germline V gene (reference sequence). CDR3 size: 16 residues.

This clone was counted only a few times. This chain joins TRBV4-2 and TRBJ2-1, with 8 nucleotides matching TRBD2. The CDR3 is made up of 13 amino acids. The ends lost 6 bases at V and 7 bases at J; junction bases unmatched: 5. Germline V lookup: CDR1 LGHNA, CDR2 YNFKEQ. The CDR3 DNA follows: TGTGCCAGCAGTCGCGGGGGGATTAATGAGCAGTTCTTC. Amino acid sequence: CASSRGGINEQFF.

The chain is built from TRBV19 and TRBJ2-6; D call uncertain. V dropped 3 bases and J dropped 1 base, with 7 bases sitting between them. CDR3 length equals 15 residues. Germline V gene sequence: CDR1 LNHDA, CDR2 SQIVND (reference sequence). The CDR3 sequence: CASSIGASGANVLTF. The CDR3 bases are TGTGCCAGTAGTATTGGAGCATCTGGGGCCAACGTCCTGACTTTC.

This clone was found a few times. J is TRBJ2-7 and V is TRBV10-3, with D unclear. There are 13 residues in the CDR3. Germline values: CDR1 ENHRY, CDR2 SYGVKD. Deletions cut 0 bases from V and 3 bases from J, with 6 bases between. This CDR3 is CAISESNNYEQYF. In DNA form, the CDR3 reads TGTGCCATCAGTGAGTCTAACAACTACGAGCAGTACTTC.

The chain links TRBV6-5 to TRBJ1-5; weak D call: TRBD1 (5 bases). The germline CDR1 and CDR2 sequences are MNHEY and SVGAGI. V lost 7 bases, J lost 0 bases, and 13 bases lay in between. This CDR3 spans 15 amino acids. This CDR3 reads CASIDSRYSNQPQHF. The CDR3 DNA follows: TGTGCCAGCATCGACAGCCGTTATAGCAATCAGCCCCAGCATTTT.

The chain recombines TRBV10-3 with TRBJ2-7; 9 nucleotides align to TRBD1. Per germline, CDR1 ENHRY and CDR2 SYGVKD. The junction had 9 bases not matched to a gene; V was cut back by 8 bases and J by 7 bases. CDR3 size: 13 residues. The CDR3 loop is CAIRTGDMGEQYF. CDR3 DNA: TGTGCCATCCGGACAGGGGATATGGGAGAGCAGTACTTC.

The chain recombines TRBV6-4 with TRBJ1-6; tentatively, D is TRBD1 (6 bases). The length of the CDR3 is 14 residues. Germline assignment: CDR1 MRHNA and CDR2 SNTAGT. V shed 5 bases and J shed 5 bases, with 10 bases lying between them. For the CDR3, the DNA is TGTGCCAGCAGTACAGGGTACGATAATTCACCCCTCCACTTT. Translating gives CASSTGYDNSPLHF.

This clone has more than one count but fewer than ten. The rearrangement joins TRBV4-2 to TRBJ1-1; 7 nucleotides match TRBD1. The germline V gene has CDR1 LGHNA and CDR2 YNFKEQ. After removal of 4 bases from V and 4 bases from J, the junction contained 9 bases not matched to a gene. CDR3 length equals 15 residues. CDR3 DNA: TGTGCCAGCAGCCCCGACAGGGCTCAGGGCACTGAAGCTTTCTTT. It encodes CASSPDRAQGTEAFF.

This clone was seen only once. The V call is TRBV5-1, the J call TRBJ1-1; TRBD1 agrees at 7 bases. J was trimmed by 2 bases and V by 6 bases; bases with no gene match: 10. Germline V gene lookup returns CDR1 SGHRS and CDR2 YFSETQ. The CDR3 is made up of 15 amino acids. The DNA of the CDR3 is TGCGCCAGCACCCTGGACACAGGGGACAACACTGAAGCTTTCTTT. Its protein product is CASTLDTGDNTEAFF.

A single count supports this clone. CDR3 loop: CASSIAPQGSEQFF. CDR3 sequence (DNA): TGTGCCAGTAGTATAGCTCCCCAGGGTAGTGAGCAGTTCTTC. The rearrangement links TRBV19 to TRBJ2-1, with TRBD1 as a possible D gene (5 bases). The V end was cut by 1 base, the J end by 9 bases, with 13 bases between. CDR1 is LNHDA and CDR2 is SQIVND in the germline V gene (reference sequence). This CDR3 spans 14 amino acids.

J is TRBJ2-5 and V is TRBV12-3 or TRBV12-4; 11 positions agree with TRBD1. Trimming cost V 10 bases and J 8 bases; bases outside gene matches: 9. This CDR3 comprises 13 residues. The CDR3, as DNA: TGTGCCAACATGGACAGGGGGCGTTTCACCCAGTACTTC. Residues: CANMDRGRFTQYF.

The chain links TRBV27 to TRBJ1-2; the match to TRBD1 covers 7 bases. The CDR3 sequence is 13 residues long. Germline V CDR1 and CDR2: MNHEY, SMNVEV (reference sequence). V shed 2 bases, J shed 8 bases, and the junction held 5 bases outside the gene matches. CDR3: CASSLQTGKGYTF. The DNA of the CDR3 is TGTGCCAGCAGTTTACAGACAGGGAAAGGCTACACCTTC.

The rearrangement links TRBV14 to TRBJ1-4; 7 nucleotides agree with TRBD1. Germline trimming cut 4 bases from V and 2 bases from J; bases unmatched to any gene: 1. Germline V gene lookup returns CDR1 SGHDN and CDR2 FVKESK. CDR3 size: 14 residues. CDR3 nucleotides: TGTGCCAGCAGCCCGGGACAGACTAATGAAAAACTGTTTTTT. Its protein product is CASSPGQTNEKLFF.

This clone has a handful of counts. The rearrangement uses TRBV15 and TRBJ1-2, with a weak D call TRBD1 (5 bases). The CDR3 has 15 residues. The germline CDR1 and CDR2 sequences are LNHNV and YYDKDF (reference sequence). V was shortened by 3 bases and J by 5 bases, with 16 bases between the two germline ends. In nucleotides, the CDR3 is TGTGCCACCAGCAGGAGGGGAGAGGAGGGGTATGGCTACACCTTC. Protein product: CATSRRGEEGYGYTF.

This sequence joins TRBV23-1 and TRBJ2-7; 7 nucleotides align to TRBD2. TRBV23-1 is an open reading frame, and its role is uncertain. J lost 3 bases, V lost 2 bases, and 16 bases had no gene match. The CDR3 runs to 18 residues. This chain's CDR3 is CASSQPSMGGIFNYEQYF. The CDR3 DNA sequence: TGCGCCAGCAGTCAACCAAGCATGGGGGGGATTTTTAACTACGAGCAGTACTTC.

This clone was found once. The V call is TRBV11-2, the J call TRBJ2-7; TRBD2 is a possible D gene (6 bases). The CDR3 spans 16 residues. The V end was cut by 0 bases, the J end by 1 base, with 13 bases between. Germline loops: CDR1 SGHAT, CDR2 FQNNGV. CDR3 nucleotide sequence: TGTGCCAGCAGCTTAGATGGCGGGGATTCGTCCTACGAGCAGTACTTC. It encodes CASSLDGGDSSYEQYF.